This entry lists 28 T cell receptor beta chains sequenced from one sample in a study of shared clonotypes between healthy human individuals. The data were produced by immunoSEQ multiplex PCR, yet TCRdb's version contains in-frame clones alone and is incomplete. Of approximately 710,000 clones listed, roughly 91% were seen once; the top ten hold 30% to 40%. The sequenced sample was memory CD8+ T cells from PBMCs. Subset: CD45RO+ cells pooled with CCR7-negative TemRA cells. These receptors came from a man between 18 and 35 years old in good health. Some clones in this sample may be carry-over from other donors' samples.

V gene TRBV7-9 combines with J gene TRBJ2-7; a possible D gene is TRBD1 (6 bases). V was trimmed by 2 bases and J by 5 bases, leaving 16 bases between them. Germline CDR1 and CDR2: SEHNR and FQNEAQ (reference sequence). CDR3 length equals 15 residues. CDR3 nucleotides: TGTGCCAGCAGCTTAAACAGGGCGCCGATCCACGAGCAGTACTTC. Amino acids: CASSLNRAPIHEQYF.

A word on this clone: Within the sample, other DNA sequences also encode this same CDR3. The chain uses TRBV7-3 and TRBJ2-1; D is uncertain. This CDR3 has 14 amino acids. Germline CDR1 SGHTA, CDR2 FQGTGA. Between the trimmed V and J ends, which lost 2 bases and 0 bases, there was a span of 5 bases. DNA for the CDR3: TGTGCCAGCAGCTTAGGGGTCTCCTACAATGAGCAGTTCTTC. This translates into CASSLGVSYNEQFF.

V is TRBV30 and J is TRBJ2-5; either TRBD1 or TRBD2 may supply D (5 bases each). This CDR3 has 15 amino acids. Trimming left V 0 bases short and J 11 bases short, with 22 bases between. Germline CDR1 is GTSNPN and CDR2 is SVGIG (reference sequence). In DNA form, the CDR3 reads TGTGCCTGGAGTGTACAAGGGGATGGGGGAAGAAAGCAGTACTTC. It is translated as CAWSVQGDGGRKQYF.

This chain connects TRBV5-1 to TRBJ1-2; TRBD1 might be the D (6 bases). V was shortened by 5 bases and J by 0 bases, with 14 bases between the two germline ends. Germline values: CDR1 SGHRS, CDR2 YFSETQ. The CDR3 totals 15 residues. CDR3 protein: CASRGAKSSNYGYTF. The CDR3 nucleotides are TGCGCCAGCAGGGGGGCCAAATCTTCTAACTATGGCTACACCTTC.

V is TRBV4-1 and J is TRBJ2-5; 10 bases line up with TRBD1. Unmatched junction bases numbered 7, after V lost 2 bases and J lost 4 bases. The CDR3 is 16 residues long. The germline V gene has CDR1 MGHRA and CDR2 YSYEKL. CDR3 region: CASSQPGTGVGETQYF. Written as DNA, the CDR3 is TGCGCCAGCAGCCAACCCGGGACAGGGGTGGGAGAGACCCAGTACTTC.

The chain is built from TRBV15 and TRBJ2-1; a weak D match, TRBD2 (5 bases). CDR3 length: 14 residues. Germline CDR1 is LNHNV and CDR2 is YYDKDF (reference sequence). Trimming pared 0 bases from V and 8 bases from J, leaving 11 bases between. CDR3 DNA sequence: TGTGCCACCAGCAGAGAGCAGCGGCCCGATGAGCAGTTCTTC. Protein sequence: CATSREQRPDEQFF.

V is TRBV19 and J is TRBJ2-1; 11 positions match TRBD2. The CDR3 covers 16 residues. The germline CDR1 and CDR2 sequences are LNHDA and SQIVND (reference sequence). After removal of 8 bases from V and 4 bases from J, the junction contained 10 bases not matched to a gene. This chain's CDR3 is CASCLTPSGGYNEQFF. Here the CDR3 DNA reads TGTGCCAGTTGCTTGACCCCTAGCGGGGGGTACAATGAGCAGTTCTTC.

CDR3 in DNA: TGTGCCAGCAGGGAGGGACTAGCGAGCGTCTACGAGCAGTACTTC. It translates to CASREGLASVYEQYF. The chain is built from TRBV2 and TRBJ2-7, with TRBD2 matching over 10 bases. CDR1 is SNHLY and CDR2 is FYNNEI in the germline V gene. This CDR3 is built from 15 residues. The V gene end was trimmed by 6 bases and the J gene end by 3 bases; junction bases not matched to a gene: 8. Full variable domain (rest looked up from reference TRBV2 and TRBJ2-7): EPEVTQTPSHQVTQMGQEVILRCVPISNHLYFYWYRQILGQKVEFLVSFYNNEISEKSEIFDDQFSVERPDGSNFTLKIRSTKLEDSAMYFCASREGLASVYEQYFGPGTRLTVT.

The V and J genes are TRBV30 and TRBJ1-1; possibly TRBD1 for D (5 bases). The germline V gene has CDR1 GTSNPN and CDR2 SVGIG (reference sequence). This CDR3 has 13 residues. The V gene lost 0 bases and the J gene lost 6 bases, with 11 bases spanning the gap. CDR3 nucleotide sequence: TGTGCCTGGAGTGTACAGGTCATGGCTGAAGCTTTCTTT. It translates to CAWSVQVMAEAFF.

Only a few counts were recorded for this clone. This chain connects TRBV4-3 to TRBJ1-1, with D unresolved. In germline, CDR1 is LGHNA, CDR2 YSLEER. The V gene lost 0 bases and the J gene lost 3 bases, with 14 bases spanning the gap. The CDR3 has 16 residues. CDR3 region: CASSQDPVIMDTEAFF. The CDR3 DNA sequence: TGCGCCAGCAGCCAAGATCCGGTCATTATGGACACTGAAGCTTTCTTT.

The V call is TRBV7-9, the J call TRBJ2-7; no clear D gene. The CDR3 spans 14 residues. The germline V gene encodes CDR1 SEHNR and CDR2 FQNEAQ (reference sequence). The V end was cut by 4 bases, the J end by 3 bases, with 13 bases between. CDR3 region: CASSYHTTGYEQYF. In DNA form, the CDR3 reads TGTGCCAGCAGCTACCATACTACGGGCTACGAGCAGTACTTC.

The CDR3 region is CSVGWQGLRETQYF. DNA for the CDR3: TGCAGCGTTGGGTGGCAGGGTTTGCGAGAGACCCAGTACTTC. V usage is TRBV29-1 and J usage is TRBJ2-5, with D perhaps TRBD1 (5 bases). CDR1 is SQVTM and CDR2 is ANQGSEA in the germline V gene. V dropped 4 bases and J dropped 4 bases, with 16 bases sitting between them. CDR3 length equals 14 residues.

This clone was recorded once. CDR3 DNA sequence: TGCGCCAGCAGCTTGGACTTTTCTGGGGCCAACGTCCTGACTTTC. This translates into CASSLDFSGANVLTF. The gene calls are TRBV5-1 and TRBJ2-6; D unresolved. The germline CDR1 and CDR2 sequences are SGHRS and YFSETQ. The CDR3 contains 15 residues. The V and J ends lost 0 bases and 1 base respectively, with 5 bases between them.

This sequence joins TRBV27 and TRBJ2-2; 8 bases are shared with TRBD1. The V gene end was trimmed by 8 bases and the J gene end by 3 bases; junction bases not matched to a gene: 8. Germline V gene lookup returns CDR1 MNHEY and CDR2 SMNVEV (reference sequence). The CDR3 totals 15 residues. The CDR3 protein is CASFGQGADTGELFF. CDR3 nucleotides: TGTGCCAGCTTCGGGCAGGGGGCCGACACCGGGGAGCTGTTTTTT.

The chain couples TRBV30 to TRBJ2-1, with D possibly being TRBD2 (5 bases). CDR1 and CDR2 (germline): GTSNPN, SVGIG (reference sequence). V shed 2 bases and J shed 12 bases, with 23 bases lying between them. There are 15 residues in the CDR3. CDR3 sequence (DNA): TGTGCCTGGAGTTACCCGGGAACCGTGCCGTATGGGCAGTTCTTC. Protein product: CAWSYPGTVPYGQFF.

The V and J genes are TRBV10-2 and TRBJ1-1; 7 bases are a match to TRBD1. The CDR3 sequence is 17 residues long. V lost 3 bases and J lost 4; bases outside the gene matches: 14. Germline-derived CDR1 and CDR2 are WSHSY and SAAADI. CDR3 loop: CASSDIVARGPRTEAFF. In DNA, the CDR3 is TGCGCCAGCAGTGACATCGTGGCTAGGGGGCCACGCACTGAAGCTTTCTTT.

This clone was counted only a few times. CDR3 residues: CASSYSLAGVYEQYF. The CDR3 DNA sequence: TGTGCCAGCAGTTACTCACTAGCGGGAGTCTACGAGCAGTACTTC. The rearrangement joins TRBV6-5 to TRBJ2-7; TRBD2 aligns across 11 bases. J was trimmed by 3 bases and V by 0 bases; bases with no gene match: 1. CDR1 and CDR2 (germline): MNHEY, SVGAGI. The CDR3 has 15 amino acids.

CDR3 residues: CASSSGTSSLIEQFF. The CDR3 nucleotides read TGTGCCAGCAGTTCAGGGACTAGTAGTTTGATTGAGCAGTTCTTC. The rearrangement joins TRBV27 to TRBJ2-1; TRBD2 matches 8 bases. CDR1 is MNHEY and CDR2 is SMNVEV in the germline V gene (reference sequence). This CDR3 contains 15 residues. V lost 4 bases, J lost 9 bases, and 11 bases stayed unmatched.

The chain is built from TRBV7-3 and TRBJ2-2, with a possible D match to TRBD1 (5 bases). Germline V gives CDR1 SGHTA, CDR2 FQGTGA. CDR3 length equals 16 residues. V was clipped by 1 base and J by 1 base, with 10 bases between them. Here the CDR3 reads CASSLIGQGNTGELFF. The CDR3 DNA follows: TGTGCCAGCAGCTTAATTGGCCAGGGGAACACCGGGGAGCTGTTTTTT.

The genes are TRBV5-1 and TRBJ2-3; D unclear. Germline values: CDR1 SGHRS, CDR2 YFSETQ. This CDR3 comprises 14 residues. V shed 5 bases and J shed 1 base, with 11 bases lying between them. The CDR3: CASRPSRGTDTQYF. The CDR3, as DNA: TGCGCCAGCAGACCCAGCCGCGGCACAGATACGCAGTATTTT.

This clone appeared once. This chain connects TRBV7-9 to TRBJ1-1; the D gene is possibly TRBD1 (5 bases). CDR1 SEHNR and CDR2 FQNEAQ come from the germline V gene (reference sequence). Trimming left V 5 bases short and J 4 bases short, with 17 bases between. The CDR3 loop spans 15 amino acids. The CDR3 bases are TGTGCCAGCAGCCCCCGGGACCCGGGCGCCACTGAAGCTTTCTTT. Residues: CASSPRDPGATEAFF.

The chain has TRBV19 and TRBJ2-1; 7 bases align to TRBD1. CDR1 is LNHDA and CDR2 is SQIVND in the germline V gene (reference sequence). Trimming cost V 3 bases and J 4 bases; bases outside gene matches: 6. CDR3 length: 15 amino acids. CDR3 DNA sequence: TGTGCCAGTAGTATGGCAGGGGGACCTTACAATGAGCAGTTCTTC. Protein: CASSMAGGPYNEQFF.

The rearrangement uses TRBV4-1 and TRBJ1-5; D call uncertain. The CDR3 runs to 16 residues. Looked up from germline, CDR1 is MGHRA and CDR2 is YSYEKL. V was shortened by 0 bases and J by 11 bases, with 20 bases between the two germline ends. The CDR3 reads CASSQDMTRSRGAQHF. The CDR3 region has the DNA TGCGCCAGCAGCCAAGACATGACAAGGTCCCGCGGGGCCCAGCATTTT.

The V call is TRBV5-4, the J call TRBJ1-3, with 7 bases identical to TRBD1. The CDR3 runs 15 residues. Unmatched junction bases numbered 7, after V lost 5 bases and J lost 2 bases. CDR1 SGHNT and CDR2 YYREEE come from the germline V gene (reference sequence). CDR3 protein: CASRGGRGAGNTIYF. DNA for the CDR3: TGTGCCAGCAGGGGAGGCAGGGGGGCTGGAAACACCATATATTTT.

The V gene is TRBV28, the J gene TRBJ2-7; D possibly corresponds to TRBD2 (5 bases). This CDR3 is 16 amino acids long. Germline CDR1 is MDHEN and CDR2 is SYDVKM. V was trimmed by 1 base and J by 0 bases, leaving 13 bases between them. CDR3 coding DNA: TGTGCCAGCAGTTTATCGGCGACTATGAGCTCCTACGAGCAGTACTTC. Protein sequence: CASSLSATMSSYEQYF. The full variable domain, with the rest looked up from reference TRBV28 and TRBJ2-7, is DVKVTQSSRYLVKRTGEKVFLECVQDMDHENMFWYRQDPGLGLRLIYFSYDVKMKEKGDIPEGYSVSREKKERFSLILESASTNQTSMYLCASSLSATMSSYEQYFGPGTRLTVT.

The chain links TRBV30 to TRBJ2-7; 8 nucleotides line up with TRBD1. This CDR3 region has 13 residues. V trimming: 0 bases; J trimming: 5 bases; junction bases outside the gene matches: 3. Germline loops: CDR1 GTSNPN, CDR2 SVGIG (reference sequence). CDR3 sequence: CAWSVGTGHEQYF. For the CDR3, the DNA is TGTGCCTGGAGTGTAGGGACAGGACACGAGCAGTACTTC.

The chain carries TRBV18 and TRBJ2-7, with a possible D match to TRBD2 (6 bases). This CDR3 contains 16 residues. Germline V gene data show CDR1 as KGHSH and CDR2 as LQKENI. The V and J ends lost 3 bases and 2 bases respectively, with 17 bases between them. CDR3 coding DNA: TGTGCCAGCTCACCGCCGGGGCTAGCGTTCCCCTACGAGCAGTACTTC. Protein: CASSPPGLAFPYEQYF.

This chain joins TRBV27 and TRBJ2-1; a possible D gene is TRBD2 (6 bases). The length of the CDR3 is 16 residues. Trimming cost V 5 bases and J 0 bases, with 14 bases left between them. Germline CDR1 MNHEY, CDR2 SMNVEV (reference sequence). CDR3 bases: TGTGCCAGCAGTCAGCTAGCGCGAAGCTCCTACAATGAGCAGTTCTTC. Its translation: CASSQLARSSYNEQFF.